These 26 T cell receptor beta chains share one sample of origin, sequenced in a study of T cell responses to AZD1222 COVID-19 vaccine. The assay was immunoSEQ multiplex PCR, and TCRdb's table has in-frame clones only and misses some. The table lists 150,000 or so clones, 90% to 95% of them singletons. The sequenced sample was peripheral blood, obtained on day 0 of AZD1222 vaccination. The receptors here all came from an adult in good health.

The V gene is TRBV5-8, the J gene TRBJ2-5, with a possible D match to TRBD1 (6 bases). The CDR3 contains 14 residues. V gave up 0 bases and J gave up 2 bases, with 8 bases separating them. CDR1 and CDR2 from the germline V gene are SGHTS and YDEGEE. CDR3 sequence: CASSLGQGQETQYF. CDR3 in DNA: TGTGCCAGCAGCTTGGGGCAGGGGCAAGAGACCCAGTACTTC.

The J gene is TRBJ1-1, the V gene TRBV4-1; D remains unclear. From germline, CDR1 is MGHRA and CDR2 YSYEKL. This CDR3 spans 14 amino acids. V was clipped by 3 bases and J by 0 bases, with 8 bases between them. This chain's CDR3 is CASSQASMNTEAFF. CDR3 DNA sequence: TGCGCCAGCAGCCAGGCAAGTATGAACACTGAAGCTTTCTTT.

J is TRBJ2-7 and V is TRBV7-2; D tentatively reads TRBD1 or TRBD2 (5 bases each). Germline loops: CDR1 SGHTA, CDR2 FQGNSA. This CDR3 is 15 amino acids long. Trimming removed 5 bases from V and 3 bases from J, with 17 bases in between. The CDR3: CASSPQDGAFYEQYF. DNA of the CDR3: TGTGCCAGCAGCCCCCAGGACGGGGCCTTCTACGAGCAGTACTTC. Full variable domain (missing parts from reference TRBV7-2 and TRBJ2-7): GAGVSQSPSNKVTEKGKDVELRCDPISGHTALYWYRQSLGQGLEFLIYFQGNSAPDKSGLPSDRFSAERTGGSVSTLTIQRTQQEDSAVYLCASSPQDGAFYEQYFGPGTRLTVT.

The V gene is TRBV7-9, the J gene TRBJ1-5; D is unresolved. CDR3 size: 14 residues. V was shortened by 1 base and J by 4 bases, with 8 bases between the two germline ends. Germline V gene lookup returns CDR1 SEHNR and CDR2 FQNEAQ (reference sequence). CDR3 coding DNA: TGTGCCAGCAGCTTAGGGCTGGGGAATCAGCCCCAGCATTTT. Protein product: CASSLGLGNQPQHF. Full variable domain (outside the CDR3, taken from reference TRBV7-9 and TRBJ1-5): DTGVSQNPRHKITKRGQNVTFRCDPISEHNRLYWYRQTLGQGPEFLTYFQNEAQLEKSRLLSDRFSAERPKGSFSTLEIQRTEQGDSAMYLCASSLGLGNQPQHFGDGTRLSIL.

The rearrangement joins TRBV6-2 or TRBV6-3 to TRBJ1-1; 7 bases match TRBD1. V dropped 5 bases and J dropped 8; count of bases not matched to a gene: 8. CDR1 and CDR2 from the germline V gene are MNHEY and SVGEGT. This CDR3 spans 13 amino acids. The CDR3 loop reads CASSIRDSSEAFF. In nucleotides, the CDR3 is TGTGCCAGCAGTATTCGGGACAGCTCGGAAGCTTTCTTT.

This clone was seen a few times. J is TRBJ2-2 and V is TRBV10-3; 9 bases line up with TRBD1. The germline CDR1 and CDR2 sequences are ENHRY and SYGVKD. This CDR3 is 16 amino acids long. V shed 0 bases and J 3 bases; nucleotides not matched to a gene: 2. In DNA form, the CDR3 reads TGTGCCATCAGTGAGTCGACAGGGGGAGACACCGGGGAGCTGTTTTTT. The encoded protein is CAISESTGGDTGELFF.

This clone was detected once. The chain has TRBV19 and TRBJ1-1, with TRBD1 matching 7 bases. The CDR3 is 15 residues long. Germline V gene data show CDR1 as LNHDA and CDR2 as SQIVND (reference sequence). V gave up 10 bases and J gave up 1 base; unmatched junction bases: 12. The CDR3 DNA is TGTGCCACCCAGGCTTTGGACAGGACGAACACTGAAGCTTTCTTT. Translating it yields CATQALDRTNTEAFF.

The table lists this clone with a count of one. This rearrangement joins TRBV9 to TRBJ1-1; D not certain. This CDR3 spans 15 amino acids. V shed 0 bases and J shed 6 bases, with 15 bases lying between them. The V gene's germline CDR1 is SGDLS and CDR2 YYNGEE. Written as DNA, the CDR3 is TGTGCCAGCAGCGTAGTGAACGCGGGGATGGCTGAAGCTTTCTTT. Translated: CASSVVNAGMAEAFF.

This clone was picked up a small number of times. The chain is built from TRBV5-1 and TRBJ1-1; D is undetermined. Trimming pared 2 bases from V and 2 bases from J, leaving 10 bases between. Per germline, CDR1 SGHRS and CDR2 YFSETQ. The CDR3 length is 14 residues. DNA of the CDR3: TGCGCCAGCAGCTTCGACCCGGAAAACACTGAAGCTTTCTTT. This encodes CASSFDPENTEAFF.

As DNA, the CDR3 is TGTGCCAGCAGTGAAAACCTCTCGAGGGGGAGTGGCTACACCTTC. This codes for CASSENLSRGSGYTF. The chain links TRBV6-1 to TRBJ1-2; TRBD1 is a possible D gene (6 bases). CDR1 is MNHNS, CDR2 SASEGT, per germline. Trimming cost V 2 bases and J 7 bases, with 17 bases left between them. The CDR3 is 15 residues long.

The V gene is TRBV5-1, the J gene TRBJ2-1; 10 nucleotides agree with TRBD2. Germline assignment: CDR1 SGHRS and CDR2 YFSETQ. Trimming cost V 8 bases and J 3 bases; bases outside gene matches: 5. The CDR3 loop spans 14 amino acids. The CDR3 DNA reads as TGCGCCAGTTATCTAGCGGGGGACTACAATGAGCAGTTCTTC. It encodes CASYLAGDYNEQFF. Full variable domain (outside the CDR3, taken from reference TRBV5-1 and TRBJ2-1): KAGVTQTPRYLIKTRGQQVTLSCSPISGHRSVSWYQQTPGQGLQFLFEYFSETQRNKGNFPGRFSGRQFSNSRSEMNVSTLELGDSALYLCASYLAGDYNEQFFGPGTRLTVL.

The chain joins TRBV7-9 to TRBJ1-4; a possible D gene is TRBD1 (5 bases). CDR1 and CDR2 (germline): SEHNR, FQNEAQ (reference sequence). This CDR3 contains 15 residues. V gave up 5 bases and J gave up 7 bases, with 17 bases separating them. The CDR3 DNA is TGTGCCAGCAGCGCTACAGGCGTGGAGGCTGAAAAACTGTTTTTT. Translating gives CASSATGVEAEKLFF.

The V gene is TRBV5-1, the J gene TRBJ1-1, with a tentative D call TRBD1 (5 bases). The length of the CDR3 is 15 residues. V lost 0 bases to trimming and J lost 1 base, with 10 bases between them. Germline V gene sequence: CDR1 SGHRS, CDR2 YFSETQ. Here the CDR3 reads CASSLGQGGNTEAFF. The CDR3 bases are TGCGCCAGCAGCTTGGGGCAGGGCGGGAACACTGAAGCTTTCTTT.

This chain links TRBV24-1 with TRBJ1-5; D is uncertain. The germline CDR1 and CDR2 sequences are KGHDR and SFDVKD. This CDR3 is built from 15 residues. V lost 5 bases and J lost 6, with 16 bases in between. CDR3 coding DNA: TGTGCCACCAGTGCAGGTCGGCAGGTTCGTCAGCCCCAGCATTTT. Translated, it gives CATSAGRQVRQPQHF.

This clone was recorded only once. At one end the junction does not follow the germline gene, possibly because of a read error. The same CDR3 also results from other DNA sequences found in this sample. The chain carries TRBV27 and TRBJ1-6; D gene ambiguous. The CDR3 covers 16 residues. Germline assignment: CDR1 MNHEY and CDR2 SMNVEV (reference sequence). CDR3 nucleotide sequence: TGTGCCAGCAGTTCTCGGACGGGCATGCATAATTCACCTCTCCACTTT. The encoded protein is CASSSRTGMHNSPLHF.

The chain links TRBV19 to TRBJ2-7; the match to TRBD2 covers 15 bases. This CDR3 is built from 18 residues. The V gene end was trimmed by 3 bases and the J gene end by 3 bases; junction bases not matched to a gene: 9. Germline CDR1 reads LNHDA; CDR2 reads SQIVND (reference sequence). This chain's CDR3 is CASSIRGLAGGPFYEQYF. The CDR3 DNA sequence: TGTGCCAGTAGTATTAGAGGACTAGCGGGAGGGCCGTTCTACGAGCAGTACTTC. The full variable domain, completed using reference TRBV19 and TRBJ2-7, is DGGITQSPKYLFRKEGQNVTLSCEQNLNHDAMYWYRQDPGQGLRLIYYSQIVNDFQKGDIAEGYSVSREKKESFPLTVTSAQKNPTAFYLCASSIRGLAGGPFYEQYFGPGTRLTVT.

The chain uses TRBV5-1 and TRBJ1-1, with 9 bases fitting TRBD1. The germline V gene encodes CDR1 SGHRS and CDR2 YFSETQ. The ends lost 4 bases at V and 2 bases at J; junction bases unmatched: 6. The CDR3 spans 15 residues. The CDR3 nucleotides read TGCGCCAGCAGCCCTCAGGGACAGGGAAACACTGAAGCTTTCTTT. It codes for CASSPQGQGNTEAFF.

V and J are TRBV7-2 and TRBJ2-7, with TRBD2 identical over 9 bases. J was trimmed by 2 bases and V by 1 base; bases with no gene match: 3. From germline, CDR1 is SGHTA and CDR2 FQGNSA. There are 15 residues in the CDR3. The CDR3 spells CASSLGASGAYEQYF. CDR3 DNA sequence: TGTGCCAGCAGCTTAGGGGCTAGCGGGGCCTACGAGCAGTACTTC.

The chain has TRBV19 and TRBJ1-1, with a tentative D call TRBD1 (5 bases). The CDR3 is 13 residues long. The germline V and J ends were trimmed by 7 bases and 1 base, with 10 bases remaining between them. The germline V gene has CDR1 LNHDA and CDR2 SQIVND (reference sequence). The chain's CDR3 is CASNTQGNTEAFF. CDR3 coding DNA: TGTGCCAGTAACACTCAGGGGAACACTGAAGCTTTCTTT.

J is TRBJ1-2 and V is TRBV7-9; 7 positions agree with TRBD1. Germline V gene data show CDR1 as SEHNR and CDR2 as FQNEAQ (reference sequence). After removal of 5 bases from V and 6 bases from J, the junction contained 9 bases not matched to a gene. The length of the CDR3 is 14 residues. CDR3 in DNA: TGTGCCAGCAGCCCAGGCGGGACAGATGATGGCTACACCTTC. Its protein is CASSPGGTDDGYTF. The whole variable domain, filled in from reference TRBV7-9 and TRBJ1-2, reads DTGVSQNPRHKITKRGQNVTFRCDPISEHNRLYWYRQTLGQGPEFLTYFQNEAQLEKSRLLSDRFSAERPKGSFSTLEIQRTEQGDSAMYLCASSPGGTDDGYTFGSGTRLTVV.

This clone showed up just once. The chain recombines TRBV7-9 with TRBJ1-2; possibly TRBD1 for D (5 bases). Germline V gene lookup returns CDR1 SEHNR and CDR2 FQNEAQ (reference sequence). The CDR3 contains 14 residues. Trimming stripped 5 bases from V and 4 bases from J, with 14 bases between. CDR3 region: CASSDPGRSYGYTF. The CDR3 DNA reads as TGTGCCAGCAGCGACCCGGGACGGAGCTATGGCTACACCTTC.

This sequence joins TRBV27 and TRBJ1-2; the D gene is possibly TRBD1 (6 bases). The CDR3 is 13 residues long. With 1 base removed from V and 7 bases from J, the gap between germline ends came to 10 bases. Germline V lookup: CDR1 MNHEY, CDR2 SMNVEV (reference sequence). The chain's CDR3 is CASSLLGGFGYTF. The CDR3 coding sequence is TGTGCCAGCAGTTTATTGGGGGGCTTTGGCTACACCTTC.

J is TRBJ1-2 and V is TRBV12-5; no definite D call. Trimming shortened V by 5 bases and J by 3 bases, and 10 bases separated the two germline ends. Germline V gene sequence: CDR1 LGHNT, CDR2 FRNRAP. The CDR3 spans 13 residues. The chain's CDR3 is CASGPTVYYGYTF. The CDR3 bases are TGTGCTAGTGGTCCGACGGTATACTATGGCTACACCTTC.

In DNA, the CDR3 is TGTGCCAGCAACTTTCGGACTAGCGGTACAGATACGCAGTATTTT. Its protein is CASNFRTSGTDTQYF. The genes are TRBV19 and TRBJ2-3; 10 nucleotides match TRBD2. From germline, CDR1 is LNHDA and CDR2 SQIVND (reference sequence). The CDR3 contains 15 residues. Trimming at V came to 9 bases and at J to 3 bases, leaving 9 bases not matched to a gene.

The V and J genes are TRBV27 and TRBJ1-3; D may be TRBD1 (5 bases). The CDR3 runs to 17 residues. Trimming took 4 bases from V and 2 from J, leaving 18 bases between them. In germline, CDR1 is MNHEY, CDR2 SMNVEV (reference sequence). CDR3 coding DNA: TGTGCCAGCAGTTCCCTATTCGGTGGAGGGGCTGGAAACACCATATATTTT. Translating it yields CASSSLFGGGAGNTIYF.

The chain uses TRBV9 and TRBJ2-3, with D possibly called TRBD1 or TRBD2 (6 bases each). V lost 3 bases and J 4 bases, leaving 15 bases between the germline ends. This CDR3 region has 15 residues. Germline V gives CDR1 SGDLS, CDR2 YYNGEE. CDR3 DNA sequence: TGTGCCAGCAGCGCGGAGGGGGATTCGGCAGATACGCAGTATTTT. Its protein is CASSAEGDSADTQYF. Using reference TRBV9 and TRBJ2-3 for the parts outside the CDR3, the full variable domain is DSGVTQTPKHLITATGQRVTLRCSPRSGDLSVYWYQQSLDQGLQFLIQYYNGEERAKGNILERFSAQQFPDLHSELNLSSLELGDSALYFCASSAEGDSADTQYFGPGTRLTVL.